This entry lists 13 T cell receptor beta chains sequenced from one sample in a study of shared clonotypes between healthy human individuals. Only in-frame clones appear in the TCRdb table, and some are missing; sequencing was by immunoSEQ multiplex PCR. Among roughly 300,000 clones, around 86% were seen once, and the ten largest hold roughly 16%. The sequenced sample was memory CD8+ T cells sorted from blood. Subset indicated: CD45RO+ cells pooled with CCR7-negative TemRA cells. These receptors came from a man between 18 and 29 years old in good health.

The chain has TRBV29-1 and TRBJ2-1; D call uncertain. This CDR3 has 12 residues. Germline loops: CDR1 SQVTM, CDR2 ANQGSEA. Trimming pared 1 base from V and 7 bases from J, leaving 8 bases between. Written as DNA, the CDR3 is TGCAGCGTTGAAGGCAGGAAAAATGAGCAGTTCTTC. Its translation is CSVEGRKNEQFF.

V usage is TRBV27 and J usage is TRBJ2-7; 7 bases match TRBD1. This CDR3 contains 14 residues. J gave up 5 bases and V 0 bases, and 4 bases lay outside the gene matches. The germline V gene has CDR1 MNHEY and CDR2 SMNVEV (reference sequence). The CDR3 bases are TGTGCCAGCAGTTTATCGAACAGGGGAAACGAGCAGTACTTC. This codes for CASSLSNRGNEQYF.

CDR3 coding DNA: TGTGCCAGCAGTTTCGGACTAGCGGGAGAGGGGTCAGAGACCCAGTACTTC. Its translation: CASSFGLAGEGSETQYF. The V gene is TRBV27, the J gene TRBJ2-5; 13 bases match TRBD2. V trimming: 3 bases; J trimming: 4 bases; junction bases outside the gene matches: 8. CDR3 size: 17 residues. Per germline, CDR1 MNHEY and CDR2 SMNVEV (reference sequence).

This clone was seen a few times. The chain links TRBV6-9 to TRBJ1-2, with D possibly TRBD1 on 6 matching bases. The CDR3 extends over 15 amino acids. The V gene lost 6 bases and the J gene lost 2 bases, with 16 bases spanning the gap. The germline V gene encodes CDR1 MNHGY and CDR2 SVAAGI. CDR3 sequence reads: CASRRGQHRNYGYTF. As DNA, the CDR3 is TGTGCCAGCAGACGTGGACAGCACAGAAACTATGGCTACACCTTC.

The CDR3 region is CASSRGATYNEQFF. DNA for the CDR3: TGCGCCAGCAGCCGGGGGGCTACCTACAATGAGCAGTTCTTC. The chain couples TRBV5-1 to TRBJ2-1; D possibly corresponds to TRBD2 (7 bases). Germline V gene lookup returns CDR1 SGHRS and CDR2 YFSETQ. The CDR3 is 14 residues long. Trimming left V 4 bases short and J 2 bases short, with 10 bases between.

The CDR3 DNA follows: TGTGCCAGCAGTTACGGTCGCAGCGTCTACGAGCAGTACTTC. The encoded protein is CASSYGRSVYEQYF. The chain uses TRBV6-6 and TRBJ2-7; D uncertain. V lost 2 bases to trimming and J lost 3 bases, with 11 bases between them. Germline assignment: CDR1 MNHNY and CDR2 SVGAGI (reference sequence). This CDR3 contains 14 residues.

V is TRBV12-5 and J is TRBJ2-7; no reliable D call. The CDR3 runs to 13 residues. V shed 7 bases and J shed 2 bases, with 12 bases lying between them. Germline CDR1 reads LGHNT; CDR2 reads FRNRAP. The CDR3 loop is CASAHRPTYEQYF. The CDR3 DNA is TGTGCTAGTGCCCACCGACCCACCTACGAGCAGTACTTC.

This clone was seen once. CDR3 in amino acids: CASSLVGQPRVDTQYF. CDR3 in DNA: TGTGCCAGCAGCTTGGTGGGCCAGCCAAGGGTAGATACGCAGTATTTT. V usage is TRBV7-2 and J usage is TRBJ2-3; D gene ambiguous. This CDR3 has 16 residues. Germline lookup yields CDR1 SGHTA and CDR2 FQGNSA. Deletions cut 3 bases from V and 5 bases from J, with 18 bases between. Filled out from reference TRBV7-2 and TRBJ2-3, the complete variable domain reads GAGVSQSPSNKVTEKGKDVELRCDPISGHTALYWYRQSLGQGLEFLIYFQGNSAPDKSGLPSDRFSAERTGGSVSTLTIQRTQQEDSAVYLCASSLVGQPRVDTQYFGPGTRLTVL.

A note on this clone: The same CDR3 also results from other DNA sequences found in this sample. The chain joins TRBV9 to TRBJ1-1; TRBD1 is a possible D gene (5 bases). The CDR3 totals 15 residues. Trimming shortened V by 0 bases and J by 2 bases, and 11 bases separated the two germline ends. CDR1 and CDR2 from the germline V gene are SGDLS and YYNGEE. CDR3 protein: CASSVGQGLNTEAFF. CDR3 nucleotides: TGTGCCAGCAGCGTAGGTCAGGGCTTAAACACTGAAGCTTTCTTT.

V is TRBV10-2 and J is TRBJ2-1, with D hard to call. CDR1 is WSHSY, CDR2 SAAADI, per germline. V gave up 6 bases and J gave up 9 bases, with 12 bases separating them. The CDR3 runs to 12 residues. The CDR3 reads CASSDLSVEQFF. The CDR3 DNA reads as TGCGCCAGCAGCGATTTATCGGTTGAGCAGTTCTTC.

This clone has only a few counts. The rearrangement links TRBV10-3 to TRBJ2-1; 10 bases are a match to TRBD1. The germline V gene encodes CDR1 ENHRY and CDR2 SYGVKD. V lost 4 bases, J lost 5 bases, and 8 bases stayed unmatched. This CDR3 has 16 residues. The CDR3 sequence is CAISGRQGATDNEQFF. CDR3 nucleotides: TGTGCCATCAGTGGACGACAGGGGGCCACGGACAATGAGCAGTTCTTC.

The rearrangement joins TRBV5-1 to TRBJ2-1, with no clear D. Germline-derived CDR1 and CDR2 are SGHRS and YFSETQ. V shed 3 bases and J shed 0 bases, with 13 bases lying between them. The CDR3 consists of 16 residues. The CDR3 nucleotides are TGCGCCAGCAGCTCGTTCGGCCCTAGCTCCTACAATGAGCAGTTCTTC. Translated, it gives CASSSFGPSSYNEQFF.

The CDR3 sequence is CASSQGNIISYEQYF. CDR3 coding DNA: TGCGCCAGCAGCCAAGGGAATATTATCTCCTACGAGCAGTACTTC. The chain uses TRBV4-1 and TRBJ2-7; D is ambiguous. CDR1 is MGHRA, CDR2 YSYEKL, per germline. The germline V and J ends were trimmed by 1 base and 0 bases, with 10 bases remaining between them. CDR3 length: 15 residues.